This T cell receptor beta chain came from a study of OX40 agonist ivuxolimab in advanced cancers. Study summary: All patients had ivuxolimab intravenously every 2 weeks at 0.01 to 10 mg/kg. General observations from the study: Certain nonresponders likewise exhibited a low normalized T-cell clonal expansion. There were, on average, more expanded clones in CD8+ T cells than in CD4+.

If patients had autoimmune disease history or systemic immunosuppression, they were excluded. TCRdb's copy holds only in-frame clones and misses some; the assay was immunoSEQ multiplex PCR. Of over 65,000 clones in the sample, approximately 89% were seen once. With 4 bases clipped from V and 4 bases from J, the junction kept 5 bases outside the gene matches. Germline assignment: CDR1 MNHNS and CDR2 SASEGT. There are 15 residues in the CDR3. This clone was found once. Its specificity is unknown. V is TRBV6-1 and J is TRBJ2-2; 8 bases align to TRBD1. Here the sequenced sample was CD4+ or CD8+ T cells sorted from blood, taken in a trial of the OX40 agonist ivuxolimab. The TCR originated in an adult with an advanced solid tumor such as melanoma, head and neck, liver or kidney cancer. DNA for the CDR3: TGTGCCAGCAGTGTGGACAGGGCGGGCACCGGGGAGCTGTTTTTT. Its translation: CASSVDRAGTGELFF.